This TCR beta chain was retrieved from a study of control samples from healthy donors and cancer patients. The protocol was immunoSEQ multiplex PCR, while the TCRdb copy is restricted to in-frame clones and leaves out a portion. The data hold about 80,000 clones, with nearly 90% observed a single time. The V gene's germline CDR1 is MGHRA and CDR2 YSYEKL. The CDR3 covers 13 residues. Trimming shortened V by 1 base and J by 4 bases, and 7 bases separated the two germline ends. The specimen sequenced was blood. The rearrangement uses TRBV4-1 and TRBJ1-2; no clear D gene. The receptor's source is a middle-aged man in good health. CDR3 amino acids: CASSQGTGYGYTF. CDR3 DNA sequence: TGCGCCAGCAGCCAAGGGACTGGCTATGGCTACACCTTC.